This TCR beta chain was profiled in a study of blood T cell repertoires in COVID-19. Background on the study: The samples span acute and convalescent COVID-19 from the United States, Italy and Spain.

The CDR3 has 17 amino acids. Per germline, CDR1 KGHDR and CDR2 SFDVKD. The V and J ends lost 4 bases and 5 bases, in that order; junction bases with no gene match: 7. Sequenced by immunoSEQ multiplex PCR; TCRdb stores in-frame clones only, minus some. The profile covers over 200,000 clones, with roughly 80% appearing a single time and 1.8% taken by the ten largest. This clone was counted between two and nine times. What was sequenced was PBMCs or T cells enriched from blood (not recorded which). The source is a man in his 60s who had recovered from COVID-19. The V gene is TRBV24-1, the J gene TRBJ2-2; 12 bases are a match to TRBD2. The CDR3 here is CATSDPTSGGTTGELFF. DNA for the CDR3: TGTGCCACCAGTGACCCAACTAGCGGGGGGACGACCGGGGAGCTGTTTTTT.